This paragraph reports one T cell receptor (beta chain). Its specificity is not known. Recipients boosted at about 4 weeks or about 12 weeks are pooled. This sample is part of a study of T cell responses to AZD1222 COVID-19 vaccine. Study-level findings and limits: Regions left unmutated in variants are reportedly the target of nearly half of spike-specific TCRs. Repertoire sampling happened only post peak T cell response.

Data came from immunoSEQ multiplex PCR; TCRdb stores just in-frame clones and leaves some out. The sample lists 88,000 or so clones; about 89% were seen once. The V segment lost 2 bases and the J segment 5 bases; nucleotides outside the gene matches: 11. This CDR3 has 16 residues. Per germline, CDR1 SGHVS and CDR2 FQNEAQ. This TCR came from an adult who received the AZD1222 COVID-19 vaccine. This chain links TRBV7-8 with TRBJ1-1, with TRBD1 identical over 7 bases. The source was peripheral blood, collected 28 days after the second AZD1222 dose. CDR3 sequence (DNA): TGTGCCAGCAGCTTAACGGCCGGGCAGGGGGGGACTGAAGCTTTCTTT. Amino acids: CASSLTAGQGGTEAFF.